These 30 T cell receptor beta chains came from one sample sequenced in a study of blood T cells in healthy people across ages. The second PCR ran about 6 to 11 cycles with a sample-barcoded 5' primer and J-beta primers. TCRdb re-derived calls from the 5' RACE reads in MiXCR, one entry per CDR3 protein. The sample gives about 1.4 million distinct CDR3 sequences, approximately 59% of which show up once; 5.5% to 8% is in the top ten. Sequences were obtained from blood. All receptors derive from a man in his late teens or twenties in good health.

The V call is TRBV4-3, the J call TRBJ1-4; unclear D gene. CDR1 is LGHNA and CDR2 is YSLEER in the germline V gene. CDR3 length: 14 amino acids. Deletions cut 2 bases from V and 4 bases from J, with 8 bases between. The CDR3 loop is CASSQTSLNEKLFF. CDR3 bases: TGCGCCAGCAGCCAAACCAGCCTTAATGAAAAACTGTTTTTT.

This clonotype was found many times. The CDR3: CSARLAATDTQYF. CDR3 nucleotides: TGCAGCGCACGATTAGCGGCAACAGATACGCAGTATTTT. The chain joins TRBV29-1 to TRBJ2-3, with a possible D match to TRBD2 (6 bases). This CDR3 has 13 residues. V dropped 7 bases and J dropped 3 bases, with 14 bases sitting between them. From germline, CDR1 is SQVTM and CDR2 ANQGSEA.

This chain uses TRBV20-1 with TRBJ2-7; 9 bases map to TRBD1. The CDR3 is 16 amino acids. The ends lost 2 bases at V and 2 bases at J; junction bases unmatched: 10. In germline, CDR1 is DFQATT, CDR2 SNEGSKA (reference sequence). The DNA of the CDR3 is TGCAGTGCTAGAACATACCGGGACAGGGCGACCTACGAGCAGTACTTC. Its translation is CSARTYRDRATYEQYF.

CDR3 region: CASSERTGRTLHF. The CDR3 DNA sequence: TGTGCCAGCAGTGAAAGGACAGGCAGAACCCTCCACTTT. V and J are TRBV6-1 and TRBJ1-6; 7 bases map to TRBD1. V lost 2 bases to trimming and J lost 14 bases; unmatched junction nucleotides: 6. Per germline, CDR1 MNHNS and CDR2 SASEGT. The CDR3 has 13 amino acids.

This clonotype was observed a single time. The V call is TRBV4-1, the J call TRBJ2-4; D is perhaps TRBD1 (6 bases). With the DNA end fitting TRBJ2-7 better, the J assignment may be wrong. Germline loops: CDR1 MGHRA, CDR2 YSYEKL. The CDR3 runs 16 residues. The CDR3 protein is CASSQEGHRITYEQYF. The CDR3 DNA follows: TGCGCCAGCAGCCAAGAGGGACACCGAATTACCTACGAGCAGTACTTC.

The J gene is TRBJ2-3, the V gene TRBV7-2, with TRBD2 identical over 8 bases. CDR3 length: 14 residues. The V gene's germline CDR1 is SGHTA and CDR2 FQGNSA. Unmatched junction bases numbered 11, after V lost 8 bases and J lost 7 bases. The CDR3 bases are TGTGCCAGCGATGGGGGGACTAGAGCGAATACGCAGTATTTT. Protein sequence: CASDGGTRANTQYF.

This clonotype occurred a few times. The genes are TRBV29-1 and TRBJ2-5; a weak D match, TRBD1 (6 bases). Looked up from germline, CDR1 is SQVTM and CDR2 is ANQGSEA. The CDR3 is 13 amino acids. V was cut by 6 bases and J by 5 bases, with 16 bases left in between. This CDR3 reads CSVQQGAGETQYF. Written as DNA, the CDR3 is TGCAGCGTCCAACAGGGCGCAGGGGAGACCCAGTACTTC.

This clonotype was found a few times. The rearrangement links TRBV7-9 to TRBJ1-2; no clear D. From germline, CDR1 is SEHNR and CDR2 FQNEAQ (reference sequence). This CDR3 has 12 residues. Trimming pared 6 bases from V and 2 bases from J, leaving 7 bases between. The CDR3 spells CASSLLNYGYTF. CDR3 bases: TGTGCCAGCAGTTTGTTAAACTATGGCTACACCTTC.

V usage is TRBV5-1 and J usage is TRBJ2-4; D is undetermined. The end of the DNA fits TRBJ2-5 better, so the J call may be wrong. The CDR3 is 17 residues long. CDR1 and CDR2 from the germline V gene are SGHRS and YFSETQ. CDR3 loop: CASSPQGKPSTQETQYF. In nucleotides, the CDR3 is TGCGCCAGCAGCCCACAAGGGAAACCCTCAACGCAAGAGACCCAGTACTTC.

There are a few counts of this clonotype. CDR3 sequence reads: CASSLTRSGETQYF. In nucleotides, the CDR3 is TGTGCCAGCAGTTTGACTAGGTCAGGGGAGACCCAGTACTTC. V usage is TRBV12-3 or TRBV12-4 and J usage is TRBJ2-5; D is perhaps TRBD2 (6 bases). The CDR3 spans 14 residues. Trimming removed 3 bases at V and 5 bases at J, with 13 bases between.

V and J are TRBV5-1 and TRBJ2-4; D unresolved. The J call is doubtful: the DNA matches TRBJ2-5 better. Germline V gene data show CDR1 as SGHRS and CDR2 as YFSETQ. This CDR3 has 13 residues. The CDR3 sequence is CASRVREQETQYF. The CDR3 bases are TGCGCCAGCAGAGTTAGGGAACAAGAGACCCAGTACTTC.

The gene calls are TRBV28 and TRBJ2-1, with 10 bases that match TRBD2. CDR3 size: 15 residues. Looked up from germline, CDR1 is MDHEN and CDR2 is SYDVKM. The V and J ends lost 7 bases and 7 bases, in that order; junction bases with no gene match: 10. The CDR3 reads CASIASGRAGNEQFF. CDR3 nucleotides: TGTGCCAGCATCGCAAGCGGGAGGGCTGGGAATGAGCAGTTCTTC.

This clonotype was counted only a few times. The V call is TRBV5-5, the J call TRBJ1-1; 7 bases align to TRBD1. CDR1 is SGHKS and CDR2 is YYEKEE in the germline V gene (reference sequence). V shed 0 bases and J 5 bases; nucleotides not matched to a gene: 4. The CDR3 sequence is 14 residues long. The CDR3 DNA sequence: TGTGCCAGCAGCTTGGATCAGGGGGGGACTGAAGCTTTCTTT. It is translated as CASSLDQGGTEAFF. Full variable domain (outside the CDR3, taken from reference TRBV5-5 and TRBJ1-1): DAGVTQSPTHLIKTRGQQVTLRCSPISGHKSVSWYQQVLGQGPQFIFQYYEKEERGRGNFPDRFSARQFPNYSSELNVNALLLGDSALYLCASSLDQGGTEAFFGQGTRLTVV.

The gene calls are TRBV20-1 and TRBJ2-7; 7 bases match TRBD2. The CDR3 is made up of 14 amino acids. Unmatched junction bases numbered 8, after V lost 3 bases and J lost 3 bases. Germline CDR1 reads DFQATT; CDR2 reads SNEGSKA (reference sequence). CDR3 region: CSASVGGPHYEQYF. CDR3 coding DNA: TGCAGTGCTAGTGTGGGAGGGCCCCACTACGAGCAGTACTTC.

The gene calls are TRBV5-1 and TRBJ1-2; D ambiguous. V was trimmed by 4 bases and J by 0 bases, leaving 13 bases between them. The CDR3 has 15 residues. Germline-derived CDR1 and CDR2 are SGHRS and YFSETQ. CDR3 nucleotides: TGCGCCAGCAGCCACATGGATGCCGCTAACTATGGCTACACCTTC. Translation gives CASSHMDAANYGYTF.

This sequence joins TRBV6-5 and TRBJ2-1; TRBD2 agrees at 10 bases. The CDR3 has 14 amino acids. Germline V gives CDR1 MNHEY, CDR2 SVGAGI. V was pared by 3 bases and J by 5 bases, with 1 base of the junction left unmatched. The CDR3 is CASSYLAGDNEQFF. The CDR3 bases are TGTGCCAGCAGTTATCTAGCGGGGGACAATGAGCAGTTCTTC.

The chain has TRBV4-2 and TRBJ1-1, with D tentatively TRBD1 (5 bases). CDR1 is LGHNA, CDR2 YNFKEQ, per germline. The V end lost 0 bases, the J end lost 11 bases, and 13 bases lay between the germline ends. This CDR3 is 13 amino acids long. CDR3 in DNA: TGTGCCAGCAGCCAAGATCCGGGGGTGGGGGCTTTCTTT. This gives the protein CASSQDPGVGAFF.

V is TRBV28 and J is TRBJ1-6; 7 bases line up with TRBD1. Germline V gene lookup returns CDR1 MDHEN and CDR2 SYDVKM. V was pared by 7 bases and J by 10 bases, with 10 bases of the junction left unmatched. The CDR3 has 14 residues. CDR3 nucleotide sequence: TGTGCCAGCACCTACCAAGGGGGCAGCTCACCCCTCCACTTT. It encodes CASTYQGGSSPLHF.

With respect to this clonotype: Relative to the germline gene, one junction end is altered; a read error may explain this. This chain uses TRBV12-5 with TRBJ1-2, with D possibly being TRBD1 (6 bases). Per the germline V gene, CDR1 is LGHNT and CDR2 is FRNRAP. This CDR3 region has 13 residues. CDR3 bases: TGTGCTAGTGGTGTGGTAGGGGGCTATGGCTACACCTTC. This translates into CASGVVGGYGYTF.

The sample holds a few counts of this clonotype. The chain has TRBV27 and TRBJ1-1, with D perhaps matching TRBD1 (6 bases). V lost 1 base, J lost 0 bases, and 18 bases lay in between. Looked up from germline, CDR1 is MNHEY and CDR2 is SMNVEV (reference sequence). CDR3 length: 18 amino acids. The CDR3 region is CASSLYGMTGYMNTEAFF. For the CDR3, the DNA is TGTGCCAGCAGTTTATATGGAATGACAGGCTACATGAACACTGAAGCTTTCTTT.

The chain has TRBV3-1 and TRBJ2-5; D might be TRBD2 (5 bases). The CDR3 runs to 14 residues. Trimming removed 4 bases from V and 4 bases from J, with 13 bases in between. CDR1 is LGHDT, CDR2 YNNKEL, per germline (reference sequence). CDR3 coding DNA: TGTGCCAGCAGCCGGCCCCTTGAGGGAGAGACCCAGTACTTC. Amino acids: CASSRPLEGETQYF.

As DNA, the CDR3 is TGTGCTTCCCCGAGGGCCGAACAAGGCACAGATACGCAGTATTTT. Encoded protein: CASPRAEQGTDTQYF. The chain joins TRBV2 to TRBJ2-3, with TRBD2 as a possible D gene (5 bases). The germline gives CDR1 SNHLY, CDR2 FYNNEI. This CDR3 has 15 amino acids.

The chain joins TRBV4-1 to TRBJ2-5, with D hard to call. V lost 2 bases to trimming and J lost 2 bases, with 9 bases between them. The CDR3 is 14 amino acids. CDR1 is MGHRA, CDR2 YSYEKL, per germline. CDR3 DNA: TGCGCCAGCAGCCAACGGGCAGGACAAGAGACCCAGTACTTC. As protein: CASSQRAGQETQYF.

This clonotype has just a few counts. The chain is built from TRBV7-2 and TRBJ2-4; maybe TRBD2 (5 bases). The better agreement between TRBJ2-5 and the DNA end casts doubt on the J call. The CDR3 is 15 residues long. Germline CDR1 reads SGHTA; CDR2 reads FQGNSA. In DNA form, the CDR3 reads TGTGCCAGCAGCTTAGGGGGAGTGAAGCGTGAGACCCAGTACTTC. It yields the protein CASSLGGVKRETQYF.

The count of this clonotype is one. This chain connects TRBV18 to TRBJ1-5; 8 bases agree with TRBD1. Germline trimming cut 2 bases from V and 7 bases from J; bases unmatched to any gene: 10. Per the germline V gene, CDR1 is KGHSH and CDR2 is LQKENI. The length of the CDR3 is 16 residues. The CDR3 bases are TGTGCCAGCTCACCAACGCGGACAGGGCTAGGGCAGCCCCAGCATTTT. Its translation is CASSPTRTGLGQPQHF.

This clonotype was counted between two and nine times. The chain couples TRBV20-1 to TRBJ2-3, with 12 positions matching TRBD2. This CDR3 is built from 15 residues. Losses at the gene ends were 5 bases for V and 6 bases for J; bases not matched to a gene: 9. The germline V gene encodes CDR1 DFQATT and CDR2 SNEGSKA (reference sequence). This CDR3 is CSAVRLAGVGDTQYF. CDR3 DNA sequence: TGCAGTGCTGTTAGACTAGCGGGAGTGGGTGATACGCAGTATTTT.

This clonotype turned up a few times. The chain employs TRBV4-1 and TRBJ1-4, with D tentatively TRBD1 (5 bases). Germline assignment: CDR1 MGHRA and CDR2 YSYEKL. V lost 4 bases and J lost 8, with 14 bases in between. CDR3 length: 14 residues. This CDR3 reads CASSPTVIDEKLFF. CDR3 sequence (DNA): TGCGCCAGCAGCCCGACAGTGATTGACGAAAAACTGTTTTTT.

The rearrangement links TRBV4-1 to TRBJ1-6; tentative D call: TRBD1 (6 bases). The CDR3 runs 16 residues. With 0 bases removed from V and 6 bases from J, the gap between germline ends came to 12 bases. From germline, CDR1 is MGHRA and CDR2 YSYEKL. The CDR3: CASSQEIQGSNSPLHF. The CDR3 coding sequence is TGCGCCAGCAGCCAAGAGATCCAGGGGAGTAATTCACCCCTCCACTTT.

This clonotype was detected a few times. This sequence joins TRBV25-1 and TRBJ2-5, with D hard to call. CDR1 MGHDK and CDR2 SYGVNS come from the germline V gene. CDR3 length: 13 amino acids. The V gene lost 4 bases and the J gene lost 2 bases, with 8 bases spanning the gap. Here the CDR3 DNA reads TGTGCCAGCAGTGGTGAGAGGCAAGAGACCCAGTACTTC. It codes for CASSGERQETQYF. The full variable domain, rest sourced from reference TRBV25-1 and TRBJ2-5, is EADIYQTPRYLVIGTGKKITLECSQTMGHDKMYWYQQDPGMELHLIHYSYGVNSTEKGDLSSESTVSRIRTEHFPLTLESARPSHTSQYLCASSGERQETQYFGPGTRLLVL.

This clonotype occurred once. This chain links TRBV4-2 with TRBJ1-5; no reliable D call. V gave up 0 bases and J gave up 5 bases, with 11 bases separating them. Germline CDR1 and CDR2: LGHNA and YNFKEQ. The CDR3 is 15 amino acids. Here the CDR3 DNA reads TGTGCCAGCAGCCAAGAAGGGAGTGGCCATCAGCCCCAGCATTTT. Residues: CASSQEGSGHQPQHF.